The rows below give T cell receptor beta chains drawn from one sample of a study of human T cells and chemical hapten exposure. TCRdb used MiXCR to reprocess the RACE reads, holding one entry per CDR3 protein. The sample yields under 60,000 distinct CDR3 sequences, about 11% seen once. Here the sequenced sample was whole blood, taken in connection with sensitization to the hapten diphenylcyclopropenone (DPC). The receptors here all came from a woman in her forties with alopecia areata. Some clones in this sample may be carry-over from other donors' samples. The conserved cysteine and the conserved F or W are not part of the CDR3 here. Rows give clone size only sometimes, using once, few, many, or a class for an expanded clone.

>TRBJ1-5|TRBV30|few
AWSQGGNQPQH
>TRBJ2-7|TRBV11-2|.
ASSTRQSSYEQY
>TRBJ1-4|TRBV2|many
ASRDRASEKLF
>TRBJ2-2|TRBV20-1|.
SATRGRVETGELF
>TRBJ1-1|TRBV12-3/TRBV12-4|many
ASTKTGESSEAF
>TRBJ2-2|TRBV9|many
ASSVDGSSRELF
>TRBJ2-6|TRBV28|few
ASSSPVEPRGANVLT
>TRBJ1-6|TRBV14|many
ASSQSPGQSSPLH
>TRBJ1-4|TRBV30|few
AWELLGKLF
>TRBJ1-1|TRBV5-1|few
ASSLLGDSTEAF
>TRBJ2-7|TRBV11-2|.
ASSLGADPRTYEQY
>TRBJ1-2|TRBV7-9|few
ASSLDRGNYGYT
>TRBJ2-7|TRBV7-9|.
ASSWDRAYEQY
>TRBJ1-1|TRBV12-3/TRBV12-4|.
ASSWGQSEAF
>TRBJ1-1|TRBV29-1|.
SAAPQGMNTEAF
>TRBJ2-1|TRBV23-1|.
ASSLLGTSGGPAF
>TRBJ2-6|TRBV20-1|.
SARQGPLGANVLT
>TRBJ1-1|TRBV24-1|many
ATSDADTEAF
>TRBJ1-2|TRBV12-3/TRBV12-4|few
ASSFYQGAEGYT
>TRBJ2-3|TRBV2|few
ASRKPRGGGGTDTQY
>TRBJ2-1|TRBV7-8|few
ASSPSGGDSYNEQF
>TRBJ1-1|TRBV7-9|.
ASSTHRGLNTEAF
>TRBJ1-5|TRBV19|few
ASSTRGAINQPQH
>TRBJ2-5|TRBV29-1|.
SATKGETQY
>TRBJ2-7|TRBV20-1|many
SALAGRSYEQY
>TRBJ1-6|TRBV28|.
ASSLTSSYNSPLH
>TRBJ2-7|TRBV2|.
ASSEETGY
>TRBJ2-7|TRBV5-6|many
ASSPTGREQY
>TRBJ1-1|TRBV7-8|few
ASSLEGSNTEAF
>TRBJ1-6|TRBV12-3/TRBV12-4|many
ASRLDGSPPLH
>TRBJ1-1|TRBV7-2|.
ASSSRVYGTEAF
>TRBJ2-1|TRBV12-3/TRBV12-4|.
ASGLKWDSLNNEQF
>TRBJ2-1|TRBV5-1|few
ASSLTGVMYNEQF
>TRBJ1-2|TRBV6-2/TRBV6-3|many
ASLEPGTGNYGYT
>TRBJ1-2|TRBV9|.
ASSVGGTGRGNHGYT
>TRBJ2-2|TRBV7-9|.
ASSSSSGTGRTGELF
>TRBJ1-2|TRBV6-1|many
ASSEVVDRGLYGYT
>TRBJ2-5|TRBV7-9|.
ASSVDSGLKETQY
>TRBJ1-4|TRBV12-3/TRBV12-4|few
ASGGRTNEKLF
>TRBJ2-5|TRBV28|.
ASCTPLRWRKETQY
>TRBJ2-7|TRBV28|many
ASSGGSINEQY
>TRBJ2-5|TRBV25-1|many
DTKTQY
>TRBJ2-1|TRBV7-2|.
ASTLLAGDYNEQF
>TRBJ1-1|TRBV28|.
ASRATGWDPGSEAF
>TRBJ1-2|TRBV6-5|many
ASSRGGYGYT
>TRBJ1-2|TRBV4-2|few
ASSQGSAGYLYGYT
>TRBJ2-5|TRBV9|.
ASSPGTSQETQY
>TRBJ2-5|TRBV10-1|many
ASSEPQPTSGRDQETQY
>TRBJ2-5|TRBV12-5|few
ASGFNGTQY
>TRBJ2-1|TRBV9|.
ASSVSSGSYNEQF
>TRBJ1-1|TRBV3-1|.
ASSREGGTEAF
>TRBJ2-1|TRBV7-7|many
ASSPVEREGLNEQF